One sample yielded the 26 T cell receptor beta chains listed below, sequenced in a study of cytomegalovirus exposure and HLA in healthy donors. The PCR was carried out with 60 Vbeta primers and 13 Jbeta primers. Repertoires were generated with immunoSEQ multiplex PCR, while TCRdb's copy carries only in-frame clones and drops some. The table lists around 150,000 clones, less than 85% of them singletons. Sequencing was carried out using PBMCs. The receptor source for this set is a man aged 35-49 years in good health and CMV-seronegative.

This clone was picked up one time. The V call is TRBV5-1, the J call TRBJ2-7, with a weak D call TRBD2 (6 bases). Looked up from germline, CDR1 is SGHRS and CDR2 is YFSETQ. CDR3 length equals 15 residues. Trimming took off 5 bases at V and 3 bases at J, with 18 bases between the two ends. The CDR3 DNA follows: TGCGCCAGCAGTCGGGGTCAACTAGCTATCTACGAGCAGTACTTC. Translated, it gives CASSRGQLAIYEQYF.

This clone was detected a few times. The rearrangement uses TRBV9 and TRBJ2-1; tentative D call: TRBD1 (5 bases). The CDR3 has 12 amino acids. Deletions cut 4 bases from V and 11 bases from J, with 13 bases between. The germline CDR1 and CDR2 sequences are SGDLS and YYNGEE. The CDR3 loop reads CASSLSGKQQFF. In DNA, the CDR3 is TGTGCCAGCAGCCTCTCAGGGAAGCAGCAGTTCTTC.

The genes are TRBV28 and TRBJ2-2, with D possibly matching TRBD2 (6 bases). The germline gives CDR1 MDHEN, CDR2 SYDVKM. Deletions cut 7 bases from V and 7 bases from J, with 13 bases between. CDR3 length equals 13 residues. CDR3 amino acids: CASNLARYGELFF. DNA for the CDR3: TGTGCCAGCAACCTAGCGCGATACGGGGAGCTGTTTTTT.

The V gene is TRBV27, the J gene TRBJ2-5; D may be TRBD2 (5 bases). The tail of the sequence fits TRBJ2-7 better, so the J call may be wrong. CDR1 and CDR2 from the germline V gene are MNHEY and SMNVEV (reference sequence). This CDR3 is built from 13 residues. CDR3 coding DNA: TGTGCCAGCAGTGTGGGAGTGGCCTACGAGCAGTACTTC. Protein product: CASSVGVAYEQYF.

This clone has a single count. The rearrangement links TRBV7-9 to TRBJ1-2, with 7 nucleotides matching TRBD1. Trimming took 3 bases from V and 6 from J; bases not matched to a gene: 4. Germline V gene lookup returns CDR1 SEHNR and CDR2 FQNEAQ (reference sequence). This CDR3 is 13 amino acids long. CDR3: CASSFQGEDGYTF. CDR3 coding DNA: TGTGCCAGCAGCTTTCAGGGGGAGGATGGCTACACCTTC.

This clone was observed a few times. The CDR3 region has the DNA TGTGCCAGCAGCCCAGGGGACATTTCCTACGAGCAGTACTTC. It specifies CASSPGDISYEQYF. The chain has TRBV7-7 and TRBJ2-7; D may be TRBD1 (6 bases). CDR3 size: 14 residues. Trimming took off 5 bases at V and 1 base at J, with 12 bases between the two ends. Germline loops: CDR1 SSHAT, CDR2 FNYEAQ (reference sequence). The whole variable domain, filled in from reference TRBV7-7 and TRBJ2-7, reads GAGVSQSPRYKVTKRGQDVTLRCDPISSHATLYWYQQALGQGPEFLTYFNYEAQPDKSGLPSDRFSAERPEGSISTLTIQRTEQRDSAMYRCASSPGDISYEQYFGPGTRLTVT.

The chain links TRBV5-4 to TRBJ2-1; D perhaps matches TRBD2 (5 bases). The V and J ends lost 3 bases and 0 bases respectively, with 10 bases between them. Germline V gives CDR1 SGHNT, CDR2 YYREEE (reference sequence). This CDR3 spans 15 amino acids. The CDR3 DNA is TGTGCCAGCAGCTCCGTAGCGAACTCCTACAATGAGCAGTTCTTC. This gives the protein CASSSVANSYNEQFF.

The V call is TRBV25-1, the J call TRBJ2-1; TRBD1 might be the D (5 bases). CDR1 is MGHDK and CDR2 is SYGVNS in the germline V gene. Between the trimmed V and J ends, which lost 3 bases and 10 bases, there was a span of 19 bases. There are 15 residues in the CDR3. CDR3 sequence reads: CASSDQGPPIAEQFF. CDR3 coding DNA: TGTGCCAGCAGTGACCAGGGCCCCCCAATTGCCGAGCAGTTCTTC.

This clone was seen once. The gene calls are TRBV28 and TRBJ2-7, with 8 nucleotides matching TRBD1. Per the germline V gene, CDR1 is MDHEN and CDR2 is SYDVKM. The CDR3 has 14 amino acids. The V and J ends lost 8 bases and 2 bases, in that order; junction bases with no gene match: 8. CDR3 nucleotide sequence: TGTGCCAGCTACGACCGGGACAGGACCTACGAGCAGTACTTC. It translates to CASYDRDRTYEQYF.

The chain recombines TRBV7-8 with TRBJ1-1; the D gene is possibly TRBD1 (6 bases). Germline loops: CDR1 SGHVS, CDR2 FQNEAQ. This CDR3 contains 15 residues. V was clipped by 5 bases and J by 4 bases, with 17 bases between them. CDR3 sequence: CASSPRGGATTEAFF. The CDR3, as DNA: TGTGCCAGCAGCCCAAGGGGGGGGGCGACCACTGAAGCTTTCTTT.

The chain links TRBV6-1 to TRBJ2-7; 7 nucleotides match TRBD1. Germline values: CDR1 MNHNS, CDR2 SASEGT. V trimming: 4 bases; J trimming: 2 bases; junction bases outside the gene matches: 5. The CDR3 extends over 14 amino acids. This CDR3 reads CASSGWDSTYEQYF. The CDR3 nucleotides read TGTGCCAGCAGTGGGTGGGACAGTACCTACGAGCAGTACTTC.

This chain connects TRBV9 to TRBJ1-1; D perhaps matches TRBD1 (5 bases). The V gene's germline CDR1 is SGDLS and CDR2 YYNGEE. This CDR3 has 16 amino acids. The V end was cut by 0 bases, the J end by 3 bases, with 15 bases between. CDR3 bases: TGTGCCAGCAGCGTAGGGGCGGGGCTAATGGACACTGAAGCTTTCTTT. Encoded protein: CASSVGAGLMDTEAFF.

This chain joins TRBV13 and TRBJ2-7; 9 positions agree with TRBD1. The V gene's germline CDR1 is PRHDT and CDR2 FYEKMQ (reference sequence). Unmatched junction bases numbered 10, after V lost 11 bases and J lost 5 bases. This CDR3 is 13 amino acids long. Here the CDR3 reads CAGRRTGDNEQYF. As DNA, the CDR3 is TGTGCCGGCCGCAGGACAGGGGATAACGAGCAGTACTTC. Full variable domain (remainder filled in from reference TRBV13 and TRBJ2-7): AAGVIQSPRHLIKEKRETATLKCYPIPRHDTVYWYQQGPGQDPQFLISFYEKMQSDKGSIPDRFSAQQFSDYHSELNMSSLELGDSALYFCAGRRTGDNEQYFGPGTRLTVT.

The chain joins TRBV18 to TRBJ2-7; tentatively, D is TRBD1 (6 bases). This CDR3 is built from 14 residues. Trimming removed 3 bases at V and 0 bases at J, with 9 bases between. From germline, CDR1 is KGHSH and CDR2 LQKENI. DNA for the CDR3: TGTGCCAGCTCACCGGACAGTAGCTCCTACGAGCAGTACTTC. It translates to CASSPDSSSYEQYF. The variable domain in full, completed from reference TRBV18 and TRBJ2-7, reads NAGVMQNPRHLVRRRGQEARLRCSPMKGHSHVYWYRQLPEEGLKFMVYLQKENIIDESGMPKERFSAEFPKEGPSILRIQQVVRGDSAAYFCASSPDSSSYEQYFGPGTRLTVT.

The chain uses TRBV14 and TRBJ1-1, with D maybe TRBD1 (5 bases). This CDR3 is built from 14 residues. Germline V CDR1 and CDR2: SGHDN, FVKESK. Trimming left V 1 base short and J 1 base short, with 7 bases between. The CDR3 loop is CASSQGQQNTEAFF. CDR3 coding DNA: TGTGCCAGCAGCCAAGGACAGCAGAACACTGAAGCTTTCTTT.

The chain joins TRBV4-3 to TRBJ2-5, with 7 bases identical to TRBD2. The tail of the sequence fits TRBJ2-7 better, so the J call may be wrong. This CDR3 contains 15 residues. The V gene's germline CDR1 is LGHNA and CDR2 YSLEER. The CDR3 coding sequence is TGCGCCAGCAGCCGGGAAGCGGGGAAGGCCTACGAGCAGTACTTC. Translating gives CASSREAGKAYEQYF.

This clone was observed a few times. The chain joins TRBV6-1 to TRBJ2-7; D gene uncertain. Trimming took 7 bases from V and 0 from J, leaving 10 bases between them. This CDR3 has 13 residues. The germline gives CDR1 MNHNS, CDR2 SASEGT. The CDR3 loop is CASNPPSSYEQYF. The CDR3 DNA sequence: TGTGCCAGCAATCCGCCGAGCTCCTACGAGCAGTACTTC.

The chain combines TRBV5-6 with TRBJ2-5; 7 bases fit TRBD2. The J call may be wrong; the DNA end is better matched by TRBJ2-7. CDR1 is SGHDT and CDR2 is YYEEEE in the germline V gene. The CDR3 runs 14 residues. CDR3 region: CASSPEGGVYEQYF. The CDR3 DNA reads as TGTGCCAGCAGCCCTGAGGGAGGGGTCTACGAGCAGTACTTC.

Worth noting for this clone: The germline gene is not matched at one end of the junction; a read error may be the cause. The CDR3 sequence is CASSLALAGGRRDF. Here the CDR3 DNA reads TGTGCCAGCAGCTTGGCACTAGCGGGGGGCCGGCGGGACTTC. V is TRBV5-6 and J is TRBJ2-7; 12 bases line up with TRBD2. Germline lookup yields CDR1 SGHDT and CDR2 YYEEEE. This CDR3 has 14 residues.

This chain links TRBV10-3 with TRBJ2-1; possible D gene TRBD1, 6 bases. V gave up 5 bases and J gave up 8 bases, with 16 bases separating them. CDR3 size: 14 residues. Germline V gene sequence: CDR1 ENHRY, CDR2 SYGVKD. The CDR3 coding sequence is TGTGCCATCAGTAACGGACAGACCGGGGATGAGCAGTTCTTC. Protein product: CAISNGQTGDEQFF.

Here the CDR3 reads CASSEAIGTAYEQYF. The CDR3 DNA sequence: TGTGCCAGCAGTGAAGCGATAGGGACAGCCTACGAGCAGTACTTC. The rearrangement uses TRBV6-1 and TRBJ2-7; 7 nucleotides align to TRBD1. The V and J ends lost 0 bases and 2 bases, in that order; junction bases with no gene match: 4. Germline-derived CDR1 and CDR2 are MNHNS and SASEGT. CDR3 length equals 15 residues.

The chain joins TRBV15 to TRBJ2-7, with 9 positions matching TRBD2. This CDR3 contains 16 residues. The germline CDR1 and CDR2 sequences are LNHNV and YYDKDF (reference sequence). With V trimmed by 3 bases and J by 4 bases, 10 bases remained unmatched. The DNA of the CDR3 is TGTGCCACCAGCAGGTATGGCGGGACTAGCACGTACGAGCAGTACTTC. Translation: CATSRYGGTSTYEQYF.

Concerning this clone: Its ends do not fully match the called genes, so a read error is possible. V gene TRBV28 combines with J gene TRBJ2-6; possible D gene TRBD1, 5 bases. CDR1 is MDHEN and CDR2 is SYDVKM in the germline V gene. There are 15 residues in the CDR3. The CDR3 coding sequence is TGTGCCAGCAGTTTACCCGGCTCTGGGGCCAACGGCCTGACTTTC. Its protein is CASSLPGSGANGLTF.

J is TRBJ2-7 and V is TRBV5-4; 10 bases line up with TRBD1. The CDR3 contains 15 residues. J was trimmed by 3 bases and V by 0 bases; bases with no gene match: 3. Germline CDR1 and CDR2: SGHNT and YYREEE (reference sequence). DNA of the CDR3: TGTGCCAGCAGCTTGGGACAGGGGGCTGTCTACGAGCAGTACTTC. Encoded protein: CASSLGQGAVYEQYF.

CDR3 sequence (DNA): TGTGCCAGCAGCTTGGGACAGGGAAATTCCTACGAGCAGTACTTC. Its protein product is CASSLGQGNSYEQYF. The chain joins TRBV5-4 to TRBJ2-5; 7 bases are shared with TRBD1. The DNA end is more similar to TRBJ2-7, so the J call may be wrong. CDR1 is SGHNT, CDR2 YYREEE, per germline (reference sequence). The CDR3 is 15 residues long.

The chain joins TRBV30 to TRBJ1-5; TRBD1 might be the D (6 bases). This CDR3 comprises 16 residues. Per the germline V gene, CDR1 is GTSNPN and CDR2 is SVGIG (reference sequence). Trimming removed 1 base at V and 3 bases at J, with 16 bases between. DNA for the CDR3: TGTGCCTGGAGTGGAGGGCAGGGGACGGTCAATCAGCCCCAGCATTTT. Amino acid sequence: CAWSGGQGTVNQPQHF.